What follows are 29 T cell receptor beta chains derived from one specimen sequenced in a study of shared clonotypes between healthy human individuals. Produced via immunoSEQ multiplex PCR; TCRdb's table is partial and in-frame only. The profile shows about 2.1 million clones, about 92% of them singletons. Naive CD8 isolation took CD45RO-negative cells positively selected for CCR7 and excluded terminally differentiated effector memory CD45RA+ cells. The sequencing sample was made of naive CD8+ T cells from PBMCs. The receptors come from a man between 18 and 35 years old in good health. Some clones in this sample may be carry-over from other donors' samples.

The V call is TRBV5-4, the J call TRBJ2-7; 10 bases fit TRBD2. The CDR3 is 14 amino acids. V shed 2 bases and J 2 bases; nucleotides not matched to a gene: 1. CDR1 SGHNT and CDR2 YYREEE come from the germline V gene (reference sequence). DNA for the CDR3: TGTGCCAGCAGCTTTAGCGGGGGGACCTACGAGCAGTACTTC. Its protein is CASSFSGGTYEQYF.

This chain joins TRBV29-1 and TRBJ2-3, with D perhaps TRBD1 (6 bases). Germline V gene data show CDR1 as SQVTM and CDR2 as ANQGSEA. With 6 bases removed from V and 3 bases from J, the gap between germline ends came to 16 bases. This CDR3 is 14 amino acids long. CDR3 DNA sequence: TGCAGCGTGGGGGCGTTATTAGGAACAGATACGCAGTATTTT. Residues: CSVGALLGTDTQYF.

This chain links TRBV7-3 with TRBJ2-3, with D unclear. The CDR3 loop spans 14 amino acids. CDR1 is SGHTA and CDR2 is FQGTGA in the germline V gene. The V end lost 0 bases, the J end lost 4 bases, and 8 bases lay between the germline ends. CDR3 sequence (DNA): TGTGCCAGCAGCTTAACTCTGCGTGCAGATACGCAGTATTTT. It yields the protein CASSLTLRADTQYF.

This chain joins TRBV10-3 and TRBJ2-1; TRBD1 or TRBD2 may be the D gene (5 bases each). CDR3 length: 14 amino acids. V was cut by 7 bases and J by 5 bases, with 15 bases left in between. Germline V CDR1 and CDR2: ENHRY, SYGVKD. The CDR3 region has the DNA TGTGCCATCACCCCCGGGACGGCCCACAATGAGCAGTTCTTC. Encoded protein: CAITPGTAHNEQFF.

J is TRBJ2-2 and V is TRBV7-6; 9 bases agree with TRBD1. Germline CDR1 and CDR2: SGHVS and FNYEAQ. The V segment lost 3 bases and the J segment 5 bases; nucleotides outside the gene matches: 1. The CDR3 sequence is 14 residues long. The CDR3 sequence: CASSFGQGTGELFF. The DNA of the CDR3 is TGTGCCAGCAGCTTTGGACAGGGGACCGGGGAGCTGTTTTTT.

The rearrangement links TRBV28 to TRBJ2-1; D not certain. Trimming left V 1 base short and J 0 bases short, with 7 bases between. Germline CDR1 and CDR2: MDHEN and SYDVKM. The CDR3 has 15 residues. DNA of the CDR3: TGTGCCAGCAGTTTATTCACGGGCTCCTACAATGAGCAGTTCTTC. Translated: CASSLFTGSYNEQFF.

The gene calls are TRBV4-1 and TRBJ2-1; 9 bases are a match to TRBD2. CDR1 and CDR2 (germline): MGHRA, YSYEKL. This CDR3 has 16 residues. The V gene end was trimmed by 0 bases and the J gene end by 10 bases; junction bases not matched to a gene: 10. CDR3 protein: CASSQDFIVAGGEQFF. The DNA of the CDR3 is TGCGCCAGCAGCCAAGATTTTATTGTGGCGGGAGGGGAGCAGTTCTTC.

CDR3 sequence reads: CASSVLTGKGPNEQFF. The CDR3 coding sequence is TGTGCCAGCAGTGTATTGACAGGGAAGGGGCCCAATGAGCAGTTCTTC. The chain recombines TRBV27 with TRBJ2-1; 7 bases are a match to TRBD1. Germline-derived CDR1 and CDR2 are MNHEY and SMNVEV (reference sequence). CDR3 length: 16 amino acids. V lost 5 bases and J lost 6; bases outside the gene matches: 13.

V and J are TRBV4-3 and TRBJ2-1; D may correspond to TRBD1 or TRBD2 (5 bases each). V lost 2 bases and J lost 5, with 16 bases in between. CDR1 and CDR2 from the germline V gene are LGHNA and YSLEER. The CDR3 is made up of 16 amino acids. The CDR3, as DNA: TGCGCCAGCAGCCAACTGTTTGGGGACGCTAACAATGAGCAGTTCTTC. Protein product: CASSQLFGDANNEQFF.

The V gene is TRBV2, the J gene TRBJ1-1; weak D call: TRBD1 (5 bases). Germline V gene lookup returns CDR1 SNHLY and CDR2 FYNNEI. The CDR3 is made up of 13 amino acids. V was trimmed by 8 bases and J by 2 bases, leaving 12 bases between them. The CDR3: CASGPGFNTEAFF. CDR3 nucleotides: TGTGCCAGCGGGCCAGGGTTTAACACTGAAGCTTTCTTT. The whole variable domain, remainder taken from reference TRBV2 and TRBJ1-1, is EPEVTQTPSHQVTQMGQEVILRCVPISNHLYFYWYRQILGQKVEFLVSFYNNEISEKSEIFDDQFSVERPDGSNFTLKIRSTKLEDSAMYFCASGPGFNTEAFFGQGTRLTVV.

J is TRBJ1-2 and V is TRBV29-1; D uncertain. Germline V gene sequence: CDR1 SQVTM, CDR2 ANQGSEA. The CDR3 contains 14 residues. Trimming cost V 4 bases and J 0 bases, with 12 bases left between them. Here the CDR3 reads CSVGSRPPNYGYTF. CDR3 nucleotides: TGCAGCGTTGGTTCCAGACCACCTAACTATGGCTACACCTTC.

The chain has TRBV7-8 and TRBJ1-5; TRBD1 is a possible D gene (6 bases). The V end lost 5 bases, the J end lost 3 bases, and 11 bases lay between the germline ends. This CDR3 comprises 14 residues. Germline V gene sequence: CDR1 SGHVS, CDR2 FQNEAQ. The CDR3 here is CASSAWTVNQPQHF. The DNA for the CDR3 is TGTGCCAGCAGCGCCTGGACAGTCAATCAGCCCCAGCATTTT.

CDR3 protein: CASSLIGFNQPQHF. The CDR3 bases are TGTGCCAGCAGTTTAATCGGGTTTAATCAGCCCCAGCATTTT. The V and J genes are TRBV27 and TRBJ1-5, with no clear D. This CDR3 region has 14 residues. V lost 2 bases to trimming and J lost 4 bases, with 9 bases between them. CDR1 MNHEY and CDR2 SMNVEV come from the germline V gene (reference sequence).

The chain has TRBV27 and TRBJ2-7, with a tentative D call TRBD1 (5 bases). Trimming stripped 4 bases from V and 4 bases from J, with 17 bases between. Germline V CDR1 and CDR2: MNHEY, SMNVEV (reference sequence). The CDR3 contains 15 residues. The CDR3 reads CASSSYTDTSYEQYF. The CDR3 coding sequence is TGTGCCAGCAGTTCTTACACGGACACCTCTTACGAGCAGTACTTC.

This rearrangement joins TRBV4-2 to TRBJ2-1; 10 bases are a match to TRBD1. Trimming removed 7 bases from V and 4 bases from J; junction bases left unmatched: 1. CDR3 length equals 13 residues. Germline CDR1 reads LGHNA; CDR2 reads YNFKEQ. CDR3 in amino acids: CASTGQGYNEQFF. CDR3 nucleotides: TGTGCCAGCACGGGACAGGGGTACAATGAGCAGTTCTTC.

Worth noting for this clone: Other DNA sequences from this sample encode an identical CDR3 as well. V is TRBV15 and J is TRBJ1-1; D call uncertain. CDR1 LNHNV and CDR2 YYDKDF come from the germline V gene (reference sequence). The CDR3 totals 12 residues. V was clipped by 6 bases and J by 1 base, with 6 bases between them. CDR3 protein: CATSTANTEAFF. DNA for the CDR3: TGTGCCACCAGTACGGCGAACACTGAAGCTTTCTTT.

V usage is TRBV5-1 and J usage is TRBJ2-1; D call uncertain. The CDR3 is 12 amino acids. Germline CDR1 SGHRS, CDR2 YFSETQ. V lost 3 bases and J 8 bases, leaving 9 bases between the germline ends. The CDR3 is CASSSLADEQFF. CDR3 DNA: TGCGCCAGCAGCTCTTTGGCGGATGAGCAGTTCTTC.

This rearrangement joins TRBV7-9 to TRBJ2-7, with a weak D call TRBD2 (5 bases). Per germline, CDR1 SEHNR and CDR2 FQNEAQ (reference sequence). Trimming removed 2 bases from V and 7 bases from J, with 12 bases in between. CDR3 length: 13 residues. CDR3 DNA sequence: TGTGCCAGCAGCTTACCGGGGTCGGAAGAGCAGTACTTC. Residues: CASSLPGSEEQYF.

Remarks on this clone: The same CDR3 is also encoded by other DNA sequences in this sample. The chain uses TRBV9 and TRBJ2-5; D gene uncertain. Per the germline V gene, CDR1 is SGDLS and CDR2 is YYNGEE. This CDR3 comprises 13 residues. V was cut by 0 bases and J by 5 bases, with 8 bases left in between. CDR3 nucleotides: TGTGCCAGCAGCGTAGTCTCCGGTGAGACCCAGTACTTC. Its translation: CASSVVSGETQYF.

This clone was seen once. The V and J genes are TRBV5-6 and TRBJ1-2; the D is unclear. V lost 0 bases and J lost 4, with 22 bases in between. Germline CDR1 SGHDT, CDR2 YYEEEE. The CDR3 extends over 18 amino acids. The CDR3 sequence is CASSLATPTASFVYGYTF. CDR3 in DNA: TGTGCCAGCAGCTTGGCCACCCCAACAGCCTCGTTTGTCTATGGCTACACCTTC.

This clone was seen just once. The DNA is left out, because the CDR3 cannot be placed on it with certainty; the CDR3 is given as TCRdb lists it. The chain's CDR3 is CASSFASGSPTSYEQYF. The rearrangement joins TRBV12-1 to TRBJ2-7; the table assigns TRBD2, which was not confirmed against the DNA. TRBV12-1 is flagged as a pseudogene. The length of the CDR3 is 17 amino acids, counting both ends.

On this clone itself: Additional DNA sequences in this sample encode the identical CDR3. The chain recombines TRBV27 with TRBJ2-7; possibly TRBD2 for D (7 bases). V dropped 5 bases and J dropped 1 base, with 12 bases sitting between them. CDR1 and CDR2 from the germline V gene are MNHEY and SMNVEV (reference sequence). CDR3 length: 14 residues. CDR3 sequence reads: CASSLRGGSYEQYF. CDR3 coding DNA: TGTGCCAGCAGTCTCAGGGGAGGGTCCTACGAGCAGTACTTC.

Points on this clone: This sample also contains other DNA sequences that code for the same CDR3. The rearrangement uses TRBV19 and TRBJ2-1, with 7 positions matching TRBD2. Germline V gene sequence: CDR1 LNHDA, CDR2 SQIVND (reference sequence). CDR3 length: 16 residues. The J segment lost 0 bases and the V segment lost 0 bases, leaving 2 bases of the junction unmatched. The CDR3 here is CASSIEGGSSYNEQFF. The CDR3 nucleotides are TGTGCCAGTAGTATAGAGGGCGGGAGCTCCTACAATGAGCAGTTCTTC.

The rearrangement links TRBV5-6 to TRBJ2-1; 8 bases agree with TRBD2. Germline assignment: CDR1 SGHDT and CDR2 YYEEEE. Trimming removed 6 bases from V and 5 bases from J; junction bases left unmatched: 7. The CDR3 spans 14 residues. The CDR3: CASMGGLEDNEQFF. CDR3 nucleotides: TGTGCCAGCATGGGGGGACTAGAAGACAATGAGCAGTTCTTC. Complete variable domain (other parts from reference TRBV5-6 and TRBJ2-1): DAGVTQSPTHLIKTRGQQVTLRCSPKSGHDTVSWYQQALGQGPQFIFQYYEEEERQRGNFPDRFSGHQFPNYSSELNVNALLLGDSALYLCASMGGLEDNEQFFGPGTRLTVL.

Turning to this clone: Other DNA sequences in this sample translate to the same CDR3. The chain recombines TRBV5-4 with TRBJ2-1; 14 bases line up with TRBD2. Germline CDR1 reads SGHNT; CDR2 reads YYREEE (reference sequence). Unmatched junction bases numbered 0, after V lost 0 bases and J lost 1 base. The CDR3 is made up of 17 amino acids. CDR3 sequence (DNA): TGTGCCAGCAGCTTGGGACTAGCGGGAGGGTCCTACAATGAGCAGTTCTTC. This gives the protein CASSLGLAGGSYNEQFF. The full variable domain, in which reference TRBV5-4 and TRBJ2-1 provide the parts outside the CDR3, is ETGVTQSPTHLIKTRGQQVTLRCSSQSGHNTVSWYQQALGQGPQFIFQYYREEENGRGNFPPRFSGLQFPNYSSELNVNALELDDSALYLCASSLGLAGGSYNEQFFGPGTRLTVL.

This chain uses TRBV7-9 with TRBJ2-7; 8 bases fit TRBD1. Trimming removed 4 bases from V and 2 bases from J; junction bases left unmatched: 4. The V gene's germline CDR1 is SEHNR and CDR2 FQNEAQ (reference sequence). The CDR3 has 14 residues. This chain's CDR3 is CASSSRGLPYEQYF. As DNA, the CDR3 is TGTGCCAGCAGCTCCAGGGGGCTCCCCTACGAGCAGTACTTC.

The chain uses TRBV5-1 and TRBJ2-1, with D maybe TRBD2 (5 bases). V lost 1 base to trimming and J lost 0 bases, with 14 bases between them. This CDR3 spans 17 amino acids. Germline CDR1 and CDR2: SGHRS and YFSETQ. CDR3 sequence: CASSLLTTGSSYNEQFF. CDR3 DNA sequence: TGCGCCAGCAGCTTGCTAACTACGGGATCCTCCTACAATGAGCAGTTCTTC.

The chain uses TRBV7-8 and TRBJ2-5; a possible D gene is TRBD1 (5 bases). With 3 bases removed from V and 4 bases from J, the gap between germline ends came to 18 bases. The CDR3 runs 16 residues. The germline V gene encodes CDR1 SGHVS and CDR2 FQNEAQ. CDR3 sequence reads: CASSFRQGGRRETQYF. The CDR3 DNA is TGTGCCAGCAGCTTCCGGCAGGGCGGCAGGCGAGAGACCCAGTACTTC.

The V and J genes are TRBV9 and TRBJ1-1, with a weak D call TRBD1 (5 bases). Germline lookup yields CDR1 SGDLS and CDR2 YYNGEE. The V end was cut by 3 bases, the J end by 7 bases, with 13 bases between. The CDR3 length is 13 residues. The CDR3 here is CASSDTGFGEAFF. CDR3 DNA sequence: TGTGCCAGCAGCGATACAGGATTCGGTGAAGCTTTCTTT. Complete variable domain (other parts from reference TRBV9 and TRBJ1-1): DSGVTQTPKHLITATGQRVTLRCSPRSGDLSVYWYQQSLDQGLQFLIQYYNGEERAKGNILERFSAQQFPDLHSELNLSSLELGDSALYFCASSDTGFGEAFFGQGTRLTVV.